This paragraph reports one T cell receptor (beta chain). This sample is part of a study of blood T cell repertoires in COVID-19. The authors' processing: Cell counts per sample came from amplifying reference gene primers. Data came from immunoSEQ multiplex PCR; TCRdb stores just in-frame clones and leaves some out. D and trimming come from the DNA, and the V and J calls and clone size come from that table. The sample has 180,000 or so clones; approximately 85% are singletons. Germline CDR1 reads SGHRS; CDR2 reads YFSETQ. The ends lost 6 bases at V and 5 bases at J; junction bases unmatched: 8. This CDR3 has 14 residues.

The sample was PBMCs or T cells enriched from blood (not recorded which). This receptor was taken from a middle-aged man who had recovered from COVID-19. This rearrangement joins TRBV5-1 to TRBJ2-7, with 10 bases identical to TRBD1. CDR3 DNA sequence: TGCGCCAGCACCCCGGGACAGGGGAGGGACGAGCAGTACTTC. It translates to CASTPGQGRDEQYF.